This T cell receptor (beta chain) appears in the sequencing data of a study of shared clonotypes between healthy human individuals (TCRdb year 2020). Background for the entire study: A couple of women and a few men aged 18 to 49 years were included in the cohort. For each donor, three plates each were used for CD4 naive and CD4 memory, two plates were used for CD8 naive, and one plate was used for CD8 memory. To estimate repertoire size and how much clonotypes are shared between individuals, the study performed deep sequencing of blood TCR repertoires from a handful of healthy adults. Different laboratories and diverse techniques were used to prepare libraries and sequence TCR repertoires, to increase sequencing depth and limit assay-specific biases. Per donor, leukapheresis produced somewhere between about 0.94 and 8.9 billion PBMCs. What the work shows at the level of the full study, not this receptor alone: Pairwise subsampling indicated that sequencing depth was expected to affect the degree of clonotype sharing among donors. Naive subsets generally had larger estimated clonotype richness than memory subsets did. Rarefaction of sorted-subset datasets indicated incomplete sequencing despite the large sequencing depth. The small number of donors limited the genetic and exposure-history diversity represented. Sampling was limited to blood, and TCR repertoires in tissue likely differ from TCR repertoires in blood. Across four donors, approximately 4.6% of naive CD4, approximately 3.6% of naive CD8, 2.3% of memory CD4, and 0.3% to 0.45% of memory CD8 clonotypes were shared. Compared with non-shared clonotypes, clonotypes shared by all four sorted-subset donors had higher generation probabilities.

About this clone itself: Its antigen is unknown. The record has no base qualities; no much larger clone is one base away.

TCR CDR3 regions were amplified from genomic DNA by multiplex PCR using the deep immunoSEQ assay. Extracted genomic DNA from each cell subset was distributed evenly across all wells of several immunoSEQ 96-well plates, and each plate was treated as a replicate. For sorted subsets, about 220 ng of genomic DNA, equivalent to around 30,000 T cell genomes, went into each replicate PCR. Purified libraries were quantified with a Qubit 3.0 fluorometer, sized on a Bioanalyzer 2100, and re-quantified with the KAPA Library Quantification kit. A separate single-read 150-cycle Illumina NextSeq 550 flow cell was used to sequence each immunoSEQ 96-well plate. The original methods were these. The immunoSEQ output contained only junctional sequences without quality scores, so filtering could not match that applied to full-length reads. Sequences were annotated with PyIR, a Python wrapper for IgBLAST v1.9, and V/J genes and CDR3 were assigned using IMGT germline references. Reads were removed for weak V/J assignments (E-value above 1e-6), missing CDR3, stop codons, out-of-frame junctions, or ambiguous translated residues. V3J clonotypes were defined as sequences sharing the same inferred V gene, J gene, and CDR3 amino acid sequence. To compute the percentage overlap between repertoires, the number of shared unique clonotypes was divided by the size of the smaller repertoire. RTK rarefaction, the Chao1 estimator, and Recon v2.1 estimates of unobserved clonotypes were used to assess repertoire richness. Generation probabilities were computed with OLGA for all TCRbeta clonotypes obtained by the gDNA method from a few donors. In its TCRdb copy, this immuneACCESS table keeps in-frame sequences only and misses some clones. Where compared with another copy, unresolved V genes explain less than half of these, and the others have no known cause. V and J calls and clone size are as listed in that table; D and trimming were resolved from the DNA. The sample table holds over 2 million clones, of which 92% were seen once. Approximately 0.4% of the sample lies in the top ten.

The donors were healthy, HIV-negative adults who had no recently reported acute infections or vaccinations. All donors were Caucasian adults living in Nashville, Tennessee, USA. Magnetic negative selection was used to enrich CD4+ T cells, after which naive cells were positively selected on CD45RA and the negative fraction became the memory subset. Blood was collected by leukapheresis, and PBMCs were isolated by Ficoll-Histopaque density gradient centrifugation and then cryopreserved in liquid nitrogen vapor phase. Analytical flow cytometry was used to check the purity and quantity of each magnetically sorted T cell population. Genomic DNA was isolated from every sorted fraction and measured by UV absorbance on a Nanodrop 2000c. CDR1 and CDR2, looked up from the germline V gene, are MDHEN and SYDVKM. The CDR3 covers 23 residues, taking in both the cysteine and the phenylalanine. The CDR3 DNA has 69 bases and is translated from base 1. Trimming accounts for 3 bases at V and 2 bases at J, while the number of junction bases matched to no gene is 27.

Sequencing was performed on naive CD4+ T cells from PBMCs. The cell subset or site label for this specimen denotes: CD45RA+ positively selected. This clonotype was sampled from a man younger than 30 in good health. Some clones in this sample may be carry-over from other donors' samples. This chain joins TRBV28 to TRBJ2-1, with 8 bases matching TRBD2. For the CDR3, the sequence is CASSLAFGRVTSGPKGTYNEQFF. Here is the DNA: TGTGCCAGCAGTTTGGCGTTTGGTAGGGTAACTAGCGGACCGAAAGGGACCTACAATGAGCAGTTCTTC. Extended through the reference TRBV28 and TRBJ2-1 proteins, this CDR3 yields the full variable domain: DVKVTQSSRYLVKRTGEKVFLECVQDMDHENMFWYRQDPGLGLRLIYFSYDVKMKEKGDIPEGYSVSREKKERFSLILESASTNQTSMYLCASSLAFGRVTSGPKGTYNEQFFGPGTRLTVL.